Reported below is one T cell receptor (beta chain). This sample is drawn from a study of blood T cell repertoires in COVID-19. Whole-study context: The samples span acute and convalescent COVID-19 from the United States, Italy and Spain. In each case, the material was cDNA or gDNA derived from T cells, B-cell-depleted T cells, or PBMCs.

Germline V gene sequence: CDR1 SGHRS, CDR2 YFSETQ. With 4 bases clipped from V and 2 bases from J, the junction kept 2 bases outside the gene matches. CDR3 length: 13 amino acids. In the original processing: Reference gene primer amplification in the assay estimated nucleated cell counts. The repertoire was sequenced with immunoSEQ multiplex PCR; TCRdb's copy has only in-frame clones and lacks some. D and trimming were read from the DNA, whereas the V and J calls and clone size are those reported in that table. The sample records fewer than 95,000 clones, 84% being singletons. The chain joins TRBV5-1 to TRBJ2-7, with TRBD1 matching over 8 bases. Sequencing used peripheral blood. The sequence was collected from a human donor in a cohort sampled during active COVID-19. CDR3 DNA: TGCGCCAGCAGCACGGACAGGGCCTACGAGCAGTACTTC. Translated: CASSTDRAYEQYF.